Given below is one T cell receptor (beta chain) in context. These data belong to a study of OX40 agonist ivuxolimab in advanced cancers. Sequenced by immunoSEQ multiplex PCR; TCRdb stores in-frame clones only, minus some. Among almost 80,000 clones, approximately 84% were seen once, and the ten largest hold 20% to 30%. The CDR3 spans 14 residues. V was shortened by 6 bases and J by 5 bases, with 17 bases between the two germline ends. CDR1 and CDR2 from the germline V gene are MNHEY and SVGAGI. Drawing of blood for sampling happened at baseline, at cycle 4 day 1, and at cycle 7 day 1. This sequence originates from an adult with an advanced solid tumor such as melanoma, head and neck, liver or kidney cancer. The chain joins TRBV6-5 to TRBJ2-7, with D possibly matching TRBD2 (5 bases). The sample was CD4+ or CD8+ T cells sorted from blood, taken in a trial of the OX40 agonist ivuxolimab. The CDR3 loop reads CASSRGSRTHEQYF. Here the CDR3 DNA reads TGTGCCAGCAGCCGTGGGTCTAGGACTCACGAGCAGTACTTC.